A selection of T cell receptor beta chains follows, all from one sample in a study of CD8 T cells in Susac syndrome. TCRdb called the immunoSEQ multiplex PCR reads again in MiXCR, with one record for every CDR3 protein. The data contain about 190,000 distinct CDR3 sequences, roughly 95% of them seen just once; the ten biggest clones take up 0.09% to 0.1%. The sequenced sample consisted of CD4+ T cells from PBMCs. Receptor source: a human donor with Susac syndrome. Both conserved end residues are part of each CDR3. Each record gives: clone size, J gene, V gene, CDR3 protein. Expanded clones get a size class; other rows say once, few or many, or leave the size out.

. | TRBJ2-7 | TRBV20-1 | CSAGRQVTYEQYF
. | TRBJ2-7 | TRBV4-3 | CASSRNFGGQETYEQYF
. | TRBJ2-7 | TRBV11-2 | CASSWGLAGTYEQYF
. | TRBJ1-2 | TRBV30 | CAWTWDRPLREGYTF
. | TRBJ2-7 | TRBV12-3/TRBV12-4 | CASRGDRIYEQYF
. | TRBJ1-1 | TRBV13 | CASSLGFGRYTEAFF
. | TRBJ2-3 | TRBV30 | CAWSLGGVGVSQYF
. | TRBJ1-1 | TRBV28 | CASSGTREFGAFF
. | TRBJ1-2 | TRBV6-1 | CASSDWFF
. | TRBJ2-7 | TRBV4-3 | CASSQDSGYEQYF
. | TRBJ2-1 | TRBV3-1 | CASSQTYREF
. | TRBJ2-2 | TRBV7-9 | CASSLGGGAPAPGELFF
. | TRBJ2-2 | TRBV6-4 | CASRQANTGELFF
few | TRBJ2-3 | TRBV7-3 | CASSLTLHDTQYF
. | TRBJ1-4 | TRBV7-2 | CASSFQQATNEKLFF
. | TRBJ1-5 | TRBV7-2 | CASSVQGEGNQPQHF
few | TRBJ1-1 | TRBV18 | CASSPQGNTEAFF
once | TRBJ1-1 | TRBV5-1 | CASSADRGGDQAFF
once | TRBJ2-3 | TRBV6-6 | CATKSGLSTDTQYF
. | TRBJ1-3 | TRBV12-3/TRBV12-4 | CASSWQGGISGNTIYF
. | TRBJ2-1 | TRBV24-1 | CATSDPGRAEQFF
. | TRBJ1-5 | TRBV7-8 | CASSLGDVSNQPQHF
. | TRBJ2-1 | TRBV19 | CASSIDSSSWGNEQFF